This TCR beta chain derives from a study of blood T cell repertoires in COVID-19. Background on the study: COVID-19 samples collected from the United States, Italy and Spain covered acute and convalescent phases.

CDR1 and CDR2 from the germline V gene are SGHRS and YFSETQ. CDR3 length equals 15 residues. The V gene end was trimmed by 0 bases and the J gene end by 8 bases; junction bases not matched to a gene: 5. Data came from immunoSEQ multiplex PCR; TCRdb stores just in-frame clones and leaves some out. The sample comprises a few hundred thousand clones, roughly 80% of which are singletons, and over 4.5% rests with the top ten. The sequencing sample was made of peripheral blood. The sequence was obtained from a man aged 55 to 70 who had recovered from COVID-19. The rearrangement uses TRBV5-1 and TRBJ2-1, with TRBD2 matching over 10 bases. The CDR3 nucleotides are TGCGCCAGCAGCTTGGAAGCGGGGGGGATCGATGAGCAGTTCTTC. Translation: CASSLEAGGIDEQFF.